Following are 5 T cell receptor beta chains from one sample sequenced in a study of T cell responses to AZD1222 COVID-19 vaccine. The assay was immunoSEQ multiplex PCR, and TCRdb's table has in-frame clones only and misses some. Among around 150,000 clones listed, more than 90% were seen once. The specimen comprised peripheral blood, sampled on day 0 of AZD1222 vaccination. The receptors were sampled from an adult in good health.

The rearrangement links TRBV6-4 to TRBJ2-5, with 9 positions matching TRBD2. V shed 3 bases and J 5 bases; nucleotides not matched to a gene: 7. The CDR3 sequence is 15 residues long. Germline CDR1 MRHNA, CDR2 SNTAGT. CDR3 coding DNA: TGTGCCAGCAGTGAGTCCCCCGGGACTAGCGAGACCCAGTACTTC. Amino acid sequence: CASSESPGTSETQYF.

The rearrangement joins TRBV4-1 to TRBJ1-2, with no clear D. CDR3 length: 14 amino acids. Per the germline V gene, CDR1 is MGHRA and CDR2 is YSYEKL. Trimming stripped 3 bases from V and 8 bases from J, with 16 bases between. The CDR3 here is CASSHPLIGGGYTF. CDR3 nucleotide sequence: TGCGCCAGCAGCCACCCCCTCATCGGAGGCGGCTACACCTTC.

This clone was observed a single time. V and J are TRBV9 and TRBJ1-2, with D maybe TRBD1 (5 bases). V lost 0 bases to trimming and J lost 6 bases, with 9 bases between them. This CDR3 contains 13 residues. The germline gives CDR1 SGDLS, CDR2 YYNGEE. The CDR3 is CASSVDGGNGYTF. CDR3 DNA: TGTGCCAGCAGCGTAGATGGGGGAAATGGCTACACCTTC.

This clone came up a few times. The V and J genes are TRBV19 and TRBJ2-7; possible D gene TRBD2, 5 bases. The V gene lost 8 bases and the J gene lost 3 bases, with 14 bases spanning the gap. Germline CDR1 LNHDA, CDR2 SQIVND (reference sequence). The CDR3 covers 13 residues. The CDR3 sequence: CASRRDSRYEQYF. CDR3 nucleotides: TGTGCCAGTCGCCGGGATAGCCGCTACGAGCAGTACTTC.

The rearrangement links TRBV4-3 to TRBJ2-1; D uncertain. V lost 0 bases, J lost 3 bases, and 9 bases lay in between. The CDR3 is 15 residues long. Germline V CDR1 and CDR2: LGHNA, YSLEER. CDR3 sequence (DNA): TGCGCCAGCAGCCAAGACATGGCAGACTACAATGAGCAGTTCTTC. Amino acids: CASSQDMADYNEQFF.